This T cell receptor (beta chain) was observed in a study of T-cell memory formation after mild COVID-19. Points from the study as a whole: There was a balanced CD4/CD8 profile in clones contracting day 15 to 85, and later expanders leaned CD4+. The study found contracting CD4+ clones mainly in CM and EM and contracting CD8+ clones in EMRA. Clonal second-wave expansions that peaked on day 37 had unconfirmed SARS-CoV-2 specificity.

V was clipped by 0 bases and J by 2 bases, with 9 bases between them. This CDR3 comprises 15 residues. Germline CDR1 and CDR2: SGHRS and YFSETQ. This clonotype appeared a few times. Its specificity is not known. TCRdb reanalysed the 5' RACE reads using MiXCR and keeps one entry per CDR3 protein. This sample has a few hundred thousand distinct CDR3 sequences, with 15% to 20% found just once. The rearrangement uses TRBV5-1 and TRBJ2-4; D not resolved. Sequenced sample: PBMCs or a T cell subset sorted from them (not recorded which). This clonotype was obtained from a man between 18 and 35 years old who had mild COVID-19 (a few samples of this study predate the infection). Cell type and time point are not known. CDR3 nucleotide sequence: TGCGCCAGCAGCTTGGGTGGTTTTACCAAAAACATTCAGTACTTC. Protein product: CASSLGGFTKNIQYF.